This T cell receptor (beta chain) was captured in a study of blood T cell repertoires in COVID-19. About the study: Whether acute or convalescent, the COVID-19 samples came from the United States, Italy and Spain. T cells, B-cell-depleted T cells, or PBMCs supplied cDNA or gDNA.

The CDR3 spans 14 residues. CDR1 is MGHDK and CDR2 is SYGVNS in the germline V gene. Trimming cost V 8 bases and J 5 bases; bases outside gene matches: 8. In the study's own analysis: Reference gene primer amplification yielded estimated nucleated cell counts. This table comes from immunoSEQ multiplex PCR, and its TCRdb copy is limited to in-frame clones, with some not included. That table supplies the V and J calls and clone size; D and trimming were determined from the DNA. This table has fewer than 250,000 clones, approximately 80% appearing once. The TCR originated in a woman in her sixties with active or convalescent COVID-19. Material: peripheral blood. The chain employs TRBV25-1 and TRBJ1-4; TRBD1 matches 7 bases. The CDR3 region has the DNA TGTGCCAGCCAGGGACAGCTCCTGAATGAAAAACTGTTTTTT. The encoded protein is CASQGQLLNEKLFF.